Listed here are 21 T cell receptor beta chains from one sample, sequenced in a study of blood T cell repertoires in COVID-19. Repertoires were generated with immunoSEQ multiplex PCR, while TCRdb's copy carries only in-frame clones and drops some. The sample includes 150,000 to 200,000 clones, roughly 88% of them seen just once. Sequenced sample: peripheral blood. These receptors were obtained from a man between 18 and 29 years old with acute or convalescent COVID-19.

J is TRBJ1-1 and V is TRBV19; TRBD1 matches 7 bases. This CDR3 region has 14 residues. V shed 10 bases, J shed 3 bases, and the junction held 11 bases outside the gene matches. Germline CDR1 reads LNHDA; CDR2 reads SQIVND (reference sequence). The CDR3 loop is CATYLTGRDTEAFF. The CDR3 DNA reads as TGTGCCACCTACTTGACAGGGCGGGACACTGAAGCTTTCTTT.

The chain is built from TRBV5-1 and TRBJ1-3; 9 nucleotides match TRBD1. The V segment lost 1 base and the J segment 2 bases; nucleotides outside the gene matches: 10. Germline V gene sequence: CDR1 SGHRS, CDR2 YFSETQ. The CDR3 consists of 18 residues. For the CDR3, the DNA is TGCGCCAGCAGCTTGAAGGGGACAGGGAACGGACCTGGAAACACCATATATTTT. Residues: CASSLKGTGNGPGNTIYF.

V gene TRBV11-2 combines with J gene TRBJ2-3; 15 nucleotides line up with TRBD2. CDR3 length: 18 residues. J gave up 5 bases and V 3 bases, and 9 bases lay outside the gene matches. CDR1 is SGHAT, CDR2 FQNNGV, per germline. The CDR3 region is CASSFGLAGGLGRDTQYF. CDR3 DNA sequence: TGTGCCAGCAGCTTCGGACTAGCGGGGGGGCTGGGACGAGATACGCAGTATTTT. The full variable domain, in which reference TRBV11-2 and TRBJ2-3 provide the parts outside the CDR3, is EAGVAQSPRYKIIEKRQSVAFWCNPISGHATLYWYQQILGQGPKLLIQFQNNGVVDDSQLPKDRFSAERLKGVDSTLKIQPAKLEDSAVYLCASSFGLAGGLGRDTQYFGPGTRLTVL.

The chain has TRBV5-1 and TRBJ1-5; 9 nucleotides agree with TRBD1. The ends lost 4 bases at V and 2 bases at J; junction bases unmatched: 10. CDR3 length: 17 amino acids. Germline values: CDR1 SGHRS, CDR2 YFSETQ. The DNA of the CDR3 is TGCGCCAGCAGCCCCGGGACAGGGAACTTGGGCAATCAGCCCCAGCATTTT. This sequence encodes CASSPGTGNLGNQPQHF.

In this sample, this clone turned up once. V usage is TRBV9 and J usage is TRBJ2-5, with 7 bases fitting TRBD2. The CDR3 covers 15 residues. CDR1 is SGDLS and CDR2 is YYNGEE in the germline V gene. V was clipped by 2 bases and J by 5 bases; unmatched bases: 9. The chain's CDR3 is CASSVRSGAPETQYF. The CDR3 nucleotides are TGTGCCAGCAGCGTGCGAAGCGGGGCCCCCGAGACCCAGTACTTC.

The genes are TRBV7-6 and TRBJ1-2; TRBD1 matches 9 bases. The V segment lost 5 bases and the J segment 1 base; nucleotides outside the gene matches: 5. The V gene's germline CDR1 is SGHVS and CDR2 FNYEAQ. The CDR3 extends over 15 amino acids. CDR3: CASSGPGQGNYGYTF. The CDR3 region has the DNA TGTGCCAGCAGCGGGCCGGGACAGGGTAACTATGGCTACACCTTC.

The V and J genes are TRBV28 and TRBJ2-5; D perhaps matches TRBD1 (6 bases). There are 11 residues in the CDR3. Germline values: CDR1 MDHEN, CDR2 SYDVKM. DNA for the CDR3: TGTGCTACAGGGCGCGGGGAGACCCAGTACTTC. Encoded protein: CATGRGETQYF.

The CDR3 is CASSLSGRTGRGDIQYF. In nucleotides, the CDR3 is TGTGCCAGCAGTTTAAGCGGCCGGACAGGCCGAGGGGACATTCAGTACTTC. This sequence joins TRBV27 and TRBJ2-4; 7 bases are a match to TRBD1. CDR3 length: 17 amino acids. CDR1 MNHEY and CDR2 SMNVEV come from the germline V gene (reference sequence). The junction had 15 bases not matched to a gene; V was cut back by 2 bases and J by 8 bases.

The chain couples TRBV30 to TRBJ2-5; D is uncertain. CDR1 and CDR2 (germline): GTSNPN, SVGIG (reference sequence). V lost 3 bases and J 5 bases, leaving 10 bases between the germline ends. This CDR3 has 12 amino acids. CDR3 amino acids: CAWSPLEETQYF. CDR3 bases: TGTGCCTGGAGCCCCCTCGAGGAGACCCAGTACTTC.

Regarding this clone: The sample contains more than one DNA sequence encoding this CDR3. This chain connects TRBV5-1 to TRBJ2-5, with 10 bases aligning to TRBD2. The CDR3 loop spans 15 amino acids. Per the germline V gene, CDR1 is SGHRS and CDR2 is YFSETQ. J was trimmed by 5 bases and V by 2 bases; bases with no gene match: 6. CDR3 in amino acids: CASSLSSGGRETQYF. Written as DNA, the CDR3 is TGCGCCAGCAGCTTATCTAGCGGGGGAAGGGAGACCCAGTACTTC.

The rearrangement uses TRBV4-1 and TRBJ2-1; 7 bases line up with TRBD2. CDR1 and CDR2 (germline): MGHRA, YSYEKL. The J segment lost 1 base and the V segment lost 3 bases, leaving 9 bases of the junction unmatched. The CDR3 runs to 17 residues. CDR3 DNA: TGCGCCAGCAGCCATCCTCTAGCGGATCTTTCCTACAATGAGCAGTTCTTC. This translates into CASSHPLADLSYNEQFF.

The chain carries TRBV5-4 and TRBJ1-2; 7 nucleotides agree with TRBD1. The CDR3 is made up of 12 amino acids. With V trimmed by 3 bases and J by 5 bases, 1 base remained unmatched. CDR1 SGHNT and CDR2 YYREEE come from the germline V gene (reference sequence). The CDR3 loop reads CASSSGGYGYTF. For the CDR3, the DNA is TGTGCCAGCAGCTCAGGGGGTTATGGCTACACCTTC.

The rearrangement links TRBV4-1 to TRBJ1-4, with D perhaps TRBD1 (6 bases). The germline V and J ends were trimmed by 0 bases and 0 bases, with 14 bases remaining between them. The CDR3 is 18 amino acids. Germline assignment: CDR1 MGHRA and CDR2 YSYEKL. CDR3 sequence reads: CASSQEGWGLSTNEKLFF. CDR3 bases: TGCGCCAGCAGCCAAGAAGGGTGGGGGCTTTCAACTAATGAAAAACTGTTTTTT.

As to this clone: The same CDR3 is also encoded by other DNA sequences in this sample. The rearrangement joins TRBV4-1 to TRBJ1-4, with 9 bases fitting TRBD1. The CDR3 covers 15 residues. The V and J ends lost 1 base and 5 bases, in that order; junction bases with no gene match: 2. Germline V CDR1 and CDR2: MGHRA, YSYEKL. For the CDR3, the DNA is TGCGCCAGCAGCCAAGGACAGGGGGGAAATGAAAAACTGTTTTTT. Its translation is CASSQGQGGNEKLFF.

The chain combines TRBV9 with TRBJ2-5, with TRBD1 identical over 7 bases. The CDR3 has 13 amino acids. Germline V gives CDR1 SGDLS, CDR2 YYNGEE. Losses at the gene ends were 4 bases for V and 4 bases for J; bases not matched to a gene: 4. The CDR3 nucleotides read TGTGCCAGCAGCTTCCGGACAGGAGAGACCCAGTACTTC. This encodes CASSFRTGETQYF.

The J gene is TRBJ2-1, the V gene TRBV24-1; possibly TRBD2 for D (7 bases). The CDR3 sequence is 15 residues long. Germline values: CDR1 KGHDR, CDR2 SFDVKD. V was clipped by 2 bases and J by 10 bases, with 17 bases between them. The CDR3 is CATSDSGGRGGEQFF. DNA for the CDR3: TGTGCCACCAGTGATTCGGGGGGCCGCGGCGGGGAGCAGTTCTTC.

This chain connects TRBV29-1 to TRBJ2-5; TRBD2 matches 12 bases. V was clipped by 6 bases and J by 5 bases; unmatched bases: 16. The germline V gene has CDR1 SQVTM and CDR2 ANQGSEA. The CDR3 loop spans 17 amino acids. CDR3 nucleotide sequence: TGCAGCGTAGCTACCGGGACTAGCGGGCTTAGGAGGGAGACCCAGTACTTC. Its protein is CSVATGTSGLRRETQYF.

CDR3 DNA sequence: TGTGCCAGTAAAACAGCCTTAAATCAGCCCCAGCATTTT. This translates into CASKTALNQPQHF. The chain recombines TRBV19 with TRBJ1-5; D unresolved. The ends were cut back, 7 bases at V and 4 bases at J, with 11 bases in the middle. Germline V lookup: CDR1 LNHDA, CDR2 SQIVND (reference sequence). This CDR3 spans 13 amino acids.

The V and J genes are TRBV18 and TRBJ1-6, with D possibly TRBD1 on 5 matching bases. Germline CDR1 is KGHSH and CDR2 is LQKENI. Between the trimmed V and J ends, which lost 3 bases and 7 bases, there was a span of 7 bases. The CDR3 contains 13 residues. The CDR3 here is CASSPGGNSPLHF. The CDR3 coding sequence is TGTGCCAGCTCACCCGGGGGAAATTCACCCCTCCACTTT. Drawing the rest from reference TRBV18 and TRBJ1-6, the complete variable domain is NAGVMQNPRHLVRRRGQEARLRCSPMKGHSHVYWYRQLPEEGLKFMVYLQKENIIDESGMPKERFSAEFPKEGPSILRIQQVVRGDSAAYFCASSPGGNSPLHFGNGTRLTVT.

J is TRBJ2-7 and V is TRBV6-6, with D possibly matching TRBD1 (5 bases). The germline CDR1 and CDR2 sequences are MNHNY and SVGAGI (reference sequence). The CDR3 is 15 amino acids. Trimming left V 5 bases short and J 1 base short, with 15 bases between. This chain's CDR3 is CASSPPRQGSYEQYF. CDR3 in DNA: TGTGCCAGCAGTCCCCCCCGGCAGGGTTCCTACGAGCAGTACTTC.

This chain uses TRBV2 with TRBJ2-5, with D possibly being TRBD1 (5 bases). The CDR3 spans 13 residues. Germline V gives CDR1 SNHLY, CDR2 FYNNEI. V lost 6 bases and J lost 2, with 10 bases in between. The chain's CDR3 is CASSRVGQETQYF. CDR3 coding DNA: TGTGCCAGCAGCAGGGTGGGTCAAGAGACCCAGTACTTC.